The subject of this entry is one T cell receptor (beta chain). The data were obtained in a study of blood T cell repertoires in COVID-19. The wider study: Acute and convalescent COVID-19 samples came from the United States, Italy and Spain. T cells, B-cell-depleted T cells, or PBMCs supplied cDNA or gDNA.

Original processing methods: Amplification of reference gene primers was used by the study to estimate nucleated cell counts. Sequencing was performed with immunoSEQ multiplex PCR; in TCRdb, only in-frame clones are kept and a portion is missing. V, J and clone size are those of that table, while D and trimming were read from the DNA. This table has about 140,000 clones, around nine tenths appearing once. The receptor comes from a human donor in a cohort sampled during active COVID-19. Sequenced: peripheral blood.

CDR3 coding DNA: TGCGCCAGCAGCCAAGATGATGGGGGCGGGACAGATACGCAGTATTTT. Translated: CASSQDDGGGTDTQYF. This chain uses TRBV4-1 with TRBJ2-3, with D tentatively TRBD1 (6 bases). V was pared by 0 bases and J by 3 bases, with 13 bases between. Germline V lookup: CDR1 MGHRA, CDR2 YSYEKL. The CDR3 consists of 16 residues.